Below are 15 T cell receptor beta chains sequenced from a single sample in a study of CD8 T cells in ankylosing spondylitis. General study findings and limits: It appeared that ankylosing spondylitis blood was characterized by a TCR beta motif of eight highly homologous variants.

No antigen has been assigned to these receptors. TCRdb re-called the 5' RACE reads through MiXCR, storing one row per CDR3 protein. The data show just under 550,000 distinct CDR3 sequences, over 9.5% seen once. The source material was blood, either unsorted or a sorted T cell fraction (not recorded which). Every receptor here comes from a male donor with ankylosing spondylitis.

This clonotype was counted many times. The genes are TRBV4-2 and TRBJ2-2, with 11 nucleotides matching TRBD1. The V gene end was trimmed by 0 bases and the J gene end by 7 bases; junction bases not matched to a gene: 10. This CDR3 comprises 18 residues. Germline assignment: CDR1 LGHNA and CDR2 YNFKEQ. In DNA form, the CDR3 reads TGTGCCAGCAGCCAAGATAGAGGGACAGGGGGAGGTTACGGGGAGCTGTTTTTT. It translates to CASSQDRGTGGGYGELFF.

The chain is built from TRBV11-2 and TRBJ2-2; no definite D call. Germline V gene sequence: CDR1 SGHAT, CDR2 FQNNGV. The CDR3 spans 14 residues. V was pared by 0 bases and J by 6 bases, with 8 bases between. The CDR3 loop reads CASSLEGLAGELFF. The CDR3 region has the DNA TGTGCCAGCAGCTTAGAAGGGTTAGCCGGGGAGCTGTTTTTT.

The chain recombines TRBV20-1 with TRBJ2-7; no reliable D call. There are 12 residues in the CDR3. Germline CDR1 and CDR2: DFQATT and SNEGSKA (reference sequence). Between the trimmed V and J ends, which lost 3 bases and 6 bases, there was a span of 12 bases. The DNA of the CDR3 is TGCAGTGCTAGTAACTTTGGGTTCGAGCAGTACTTC. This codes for CSASNFGFEQYF.

CDR3 residues: CASSEQGRENIQYF. The CDR3 DNA is TGCGCCAGCAGTGAACAGGGTCGGGAGAACATTCAGTACTTC. The V call is TRBV10-1, the J call TRBJ2-4; possibly TRBD1 or TRBD2 for D (6 bases each). The CDR3 extends over 14 amino acids. The ends were cut back, 3 bases at V and 7 bases at J, with 13 bases in the middle. Germline V gives CDR1 WNHNN, CDR2 SYGVQD (reference sequence).

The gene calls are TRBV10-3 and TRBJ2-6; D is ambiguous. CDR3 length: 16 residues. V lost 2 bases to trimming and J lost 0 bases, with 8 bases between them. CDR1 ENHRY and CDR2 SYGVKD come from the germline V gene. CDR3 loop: CAISEGRFSGANVLTF. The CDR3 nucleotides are TGTGCCATCAGTGAGGGACGGTTCTCTGGGGCCAACGTCCTGACTTTC.

CDR3 residues: CASSRQGGRDYGYTF. In DNA form, the CDR3 reads TGTGCCAGCTCACGACAAGGGGGTAGAGACTATGGCTACACCTTC. This chain links TRBV18 with TRBJ1-2, with a weak D call TRBD1 (6 bases). CDR1 KGHSH and CDR2 LQKENI come from the germline V gene. The CDR3 contains 15 residues. Between the trimmed V and J ends, which lost 4 bases and 3 bases, there was a span of 15 bases.

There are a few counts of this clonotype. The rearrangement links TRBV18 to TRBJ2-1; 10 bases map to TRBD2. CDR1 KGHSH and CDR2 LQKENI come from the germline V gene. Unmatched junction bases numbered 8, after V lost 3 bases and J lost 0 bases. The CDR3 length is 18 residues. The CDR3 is CASSPPGTSVGSYNEQFF. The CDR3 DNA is TGTGCCAGCTCACCGCCGGGGACTAGCGTTGGCTCCTACAATGAGCAGTTCTTC.

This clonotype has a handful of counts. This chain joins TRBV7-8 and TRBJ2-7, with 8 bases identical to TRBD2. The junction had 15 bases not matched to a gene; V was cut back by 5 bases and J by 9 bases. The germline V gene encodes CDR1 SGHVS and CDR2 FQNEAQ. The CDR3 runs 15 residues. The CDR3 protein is CASSPQREKGLGQYF. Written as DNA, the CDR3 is TGTGCCAGCAGCCCGCAGCGGGAGAAAGGATTAGGGCAGTACTTC. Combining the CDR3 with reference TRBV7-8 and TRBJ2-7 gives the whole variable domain GAGVSQSPRYKVAKRGQDVALRCDPISGHVSLFWYQQALGQGPEFLTYFQNEAQLDKSGLPSDRFFAERPEGSVSTLKIQRTQQEDSAVYLCASSPQREKGLGQYFGPGTRLTVT.

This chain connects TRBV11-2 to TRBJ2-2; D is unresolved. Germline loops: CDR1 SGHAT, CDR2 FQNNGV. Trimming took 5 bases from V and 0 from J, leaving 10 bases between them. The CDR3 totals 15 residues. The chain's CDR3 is CASSPTVANTGELFF. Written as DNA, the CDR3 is TGTGCCAGCAGCCCTACAGTCGCGAACACCGGGGAGCTGTTTTTT.

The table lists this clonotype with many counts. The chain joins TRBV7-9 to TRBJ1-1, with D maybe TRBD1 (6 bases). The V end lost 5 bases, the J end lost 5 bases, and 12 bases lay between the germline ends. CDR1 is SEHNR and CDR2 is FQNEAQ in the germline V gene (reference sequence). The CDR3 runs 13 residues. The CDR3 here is CASSPGGLTEAFF. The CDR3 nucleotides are TGTGCCAGCAGCCCGGGGGGGCTGACTGAAGCTTTCTTT.

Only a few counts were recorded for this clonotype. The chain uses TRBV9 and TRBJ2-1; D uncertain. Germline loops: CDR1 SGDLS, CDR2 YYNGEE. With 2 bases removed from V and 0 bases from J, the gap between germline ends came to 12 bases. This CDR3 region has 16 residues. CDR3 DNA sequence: TGTGCCAGCAGCGTGAAGGCCAAACGCTCCTACAATGAGCAGTTCTTC. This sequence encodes CASSVKAKRSYNEQFF.

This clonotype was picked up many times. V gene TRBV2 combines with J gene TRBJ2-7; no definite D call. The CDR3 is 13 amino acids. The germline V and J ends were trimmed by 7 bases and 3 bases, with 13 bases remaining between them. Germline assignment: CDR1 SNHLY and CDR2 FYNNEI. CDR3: CASTGDSFYEQYV. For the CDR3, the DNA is TGTGCCAGCACTGGAGACTCCTTCTACGAGCAGTACGTC.

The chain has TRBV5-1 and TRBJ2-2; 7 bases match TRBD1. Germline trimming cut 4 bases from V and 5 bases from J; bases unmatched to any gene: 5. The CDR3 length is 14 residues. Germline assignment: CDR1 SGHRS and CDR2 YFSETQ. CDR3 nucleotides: TGCGCCAGCAGCCCCACACAGGGGACCGGGGAGCTGTTTTTT. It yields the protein CASSPTQGTGELFF.

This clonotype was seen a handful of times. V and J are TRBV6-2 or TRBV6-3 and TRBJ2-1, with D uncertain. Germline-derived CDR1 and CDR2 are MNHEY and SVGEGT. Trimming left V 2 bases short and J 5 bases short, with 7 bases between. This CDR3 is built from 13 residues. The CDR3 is CASSYKKDNEQFF. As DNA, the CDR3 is TGTGCCAGCAGTTACAAAAAGGACAATGAGCAGTTCTTC.

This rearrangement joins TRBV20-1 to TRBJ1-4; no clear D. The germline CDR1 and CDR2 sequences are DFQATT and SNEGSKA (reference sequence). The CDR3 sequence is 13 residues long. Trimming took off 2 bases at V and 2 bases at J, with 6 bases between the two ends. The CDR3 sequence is CSARTQTNEKLFF. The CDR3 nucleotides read TGCAGTGCTAGAACCCAGACTAATGAAAAACTGTTTTTT.